Listed here is a single T cell receptor (beta chain). The data derive from a study of blood T cell repertoires in COVID-19. Study information: Acute and convalescent COVID-19 specimens originated in the United States, Italy and Spain. T cells, B-cell-depleted T cells, or PBMCs supplied cDNA or gDNA.

The repertoire was sequenced with immunoSEQ multiplex PCR; TCRdb's copy has only in-frame clones and lacks some. The sample holds about 76,000 clones, around nine tenths seen once. The V gene end was trimmed by 2 bases and the J gene end by 6 bases; junction bases not matched to a gene: 10. Germline-derived CDR1 and CDR2 are SGDLS and YYNGEE. This CDR3 is built from 16 residues. This receptor was obtained from a man aged 25 to 40 with acute or convalescent COVID-19. Sequencing was done on a sample of peripheral blood. The chain recombines TRBV9 with TRBJ2-1; 8 nucleotides align to TRBD2. CDR3 region: CASSVSISGAVNEQFF. The CDR3, as DNA: TGTGCCAGCAGCGTCTCAATTAGCGGGGCAGTCAATGAGCAGTTCTTC.